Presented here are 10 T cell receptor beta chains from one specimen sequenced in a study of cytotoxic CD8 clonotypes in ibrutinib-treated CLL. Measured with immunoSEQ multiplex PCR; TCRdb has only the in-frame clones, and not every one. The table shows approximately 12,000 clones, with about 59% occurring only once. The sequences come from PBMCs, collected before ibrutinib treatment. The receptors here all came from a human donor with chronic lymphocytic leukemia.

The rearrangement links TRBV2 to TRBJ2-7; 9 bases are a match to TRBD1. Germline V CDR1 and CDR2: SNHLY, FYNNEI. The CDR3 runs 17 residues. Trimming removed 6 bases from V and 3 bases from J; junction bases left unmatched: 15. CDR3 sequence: CASRTPPGTGTYYEQYF. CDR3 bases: TGTGCCAGCAGAACTCCTCCCGGGACAGGGACTTACTACGAGCAGTACTTC.

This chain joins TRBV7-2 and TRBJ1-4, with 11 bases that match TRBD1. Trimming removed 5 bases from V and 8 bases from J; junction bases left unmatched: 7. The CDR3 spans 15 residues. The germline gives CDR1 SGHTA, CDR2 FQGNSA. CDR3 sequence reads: CASSIGTGGIEKLFF. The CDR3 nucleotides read TGTGCCAGCAGCATCGGGACAGGGGGTATCGAAAAACTGTTTTTT.

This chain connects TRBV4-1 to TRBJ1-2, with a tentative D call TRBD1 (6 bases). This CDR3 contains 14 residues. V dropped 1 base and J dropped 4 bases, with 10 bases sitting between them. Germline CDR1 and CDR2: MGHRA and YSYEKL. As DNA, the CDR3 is TGCGCCAGCAGCCAAGGAGGGGGGCCCTATGGCTACACCTTC. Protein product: CASSQGGGPYGYTF.

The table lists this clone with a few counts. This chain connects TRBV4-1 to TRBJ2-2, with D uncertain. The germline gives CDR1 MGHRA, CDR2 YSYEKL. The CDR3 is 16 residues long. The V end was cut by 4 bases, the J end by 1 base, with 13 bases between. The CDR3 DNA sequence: TGCGCCAGCAGCCGACAACTCGTAGGGAACACCGGGGAGCTGTTTTTT. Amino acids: CASSRQLVGNTGELFF.

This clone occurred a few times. This chain's CDR3 is CASSLKGGGVADTQYF. CDR3 nucleotides: TGTGCCAGCAGCTTAAAGGGCGGGGGCGTGGCAGATACGCAGTATTTT. The chain combines TRBV7-9 with TRBJ2-3, with D tentatively TRBD2 (7 bases). This CDR3 is 16 amino acids long. Trimming cost V 2 bases and J 4 bases, with 16 bases left between them. CDR1 SEHNR and CDR2 FQNEAQ come from the germline V gene (reference sequence).

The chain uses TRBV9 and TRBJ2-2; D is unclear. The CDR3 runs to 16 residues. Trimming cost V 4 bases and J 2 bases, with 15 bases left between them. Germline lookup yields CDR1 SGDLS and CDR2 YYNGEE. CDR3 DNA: TGTGCCAGCAGCCCTTACCAAGACGTAAACACCGGGGAGCTGTTTTTT. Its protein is CASSPYQDVNTGELFF.

CDR3: CASSRDRGGNEQFF. As DNA, the CDR3 is TGCGCCAGCAGCCGGGACAGGGGAGGCAATGAGCAGTTCTTC. The rearrangement uses TRBV5-1 and TRBJ2-1; 10 bases are a match to TRBD1. The CDR3 has 14 residues. CDR1 and CDR2 (germline): SGHRS, YFSETQ. V shed 4 bases and J 6 bases; nucleotides not matched to a gene: 4. The whole variable domain, remainder taken from reference TRBV5-1 and TRBJ2-1, is KAGVTQTPRYLIKTRGQQVTLSCSPISGHRSVSWYQQTPGQGLQFLFEYFSETQRNKGNFPGRFSGRQFSNSRSEMNVSTLELGDSALYLCASSRDRGGNEQFFGPGTRLTVL.

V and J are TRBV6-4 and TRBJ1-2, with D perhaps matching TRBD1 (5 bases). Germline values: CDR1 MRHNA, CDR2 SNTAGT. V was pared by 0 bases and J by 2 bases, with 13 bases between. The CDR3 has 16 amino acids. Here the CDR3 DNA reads TGTGCCAGCAGTGACTCGGGCAGGGCAGAAAACTATGGCTACACCTTC. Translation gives CASSDSGRAENYGYTF.

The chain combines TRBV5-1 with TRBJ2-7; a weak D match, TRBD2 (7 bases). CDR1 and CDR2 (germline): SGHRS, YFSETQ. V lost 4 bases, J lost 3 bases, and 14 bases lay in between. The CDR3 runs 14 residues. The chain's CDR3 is CASSQQGGIYEQYF. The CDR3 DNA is TGCGCCAGCAGCCAACAGGGAGGGATCTACGAGCAGTACTTC. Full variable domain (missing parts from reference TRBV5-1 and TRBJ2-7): KAGVTQTPRYLIKTRGQQVTLSCSPISGHRSVSWYQQTPGQGLQFLFEYFSETQRNKGNFPGRFSGRQFSNSRSEMNVSTLELGDSALYLCASSQQGGIYEQYFGPGTRLTVT.

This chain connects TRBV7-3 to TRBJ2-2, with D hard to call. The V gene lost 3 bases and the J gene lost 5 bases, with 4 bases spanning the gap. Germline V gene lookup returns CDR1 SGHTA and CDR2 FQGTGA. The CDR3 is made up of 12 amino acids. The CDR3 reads CASSFGTGELFF. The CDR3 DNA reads TGTGCCAGCAGCTTCGGTACCGGGGAGCTGTTTTTT.